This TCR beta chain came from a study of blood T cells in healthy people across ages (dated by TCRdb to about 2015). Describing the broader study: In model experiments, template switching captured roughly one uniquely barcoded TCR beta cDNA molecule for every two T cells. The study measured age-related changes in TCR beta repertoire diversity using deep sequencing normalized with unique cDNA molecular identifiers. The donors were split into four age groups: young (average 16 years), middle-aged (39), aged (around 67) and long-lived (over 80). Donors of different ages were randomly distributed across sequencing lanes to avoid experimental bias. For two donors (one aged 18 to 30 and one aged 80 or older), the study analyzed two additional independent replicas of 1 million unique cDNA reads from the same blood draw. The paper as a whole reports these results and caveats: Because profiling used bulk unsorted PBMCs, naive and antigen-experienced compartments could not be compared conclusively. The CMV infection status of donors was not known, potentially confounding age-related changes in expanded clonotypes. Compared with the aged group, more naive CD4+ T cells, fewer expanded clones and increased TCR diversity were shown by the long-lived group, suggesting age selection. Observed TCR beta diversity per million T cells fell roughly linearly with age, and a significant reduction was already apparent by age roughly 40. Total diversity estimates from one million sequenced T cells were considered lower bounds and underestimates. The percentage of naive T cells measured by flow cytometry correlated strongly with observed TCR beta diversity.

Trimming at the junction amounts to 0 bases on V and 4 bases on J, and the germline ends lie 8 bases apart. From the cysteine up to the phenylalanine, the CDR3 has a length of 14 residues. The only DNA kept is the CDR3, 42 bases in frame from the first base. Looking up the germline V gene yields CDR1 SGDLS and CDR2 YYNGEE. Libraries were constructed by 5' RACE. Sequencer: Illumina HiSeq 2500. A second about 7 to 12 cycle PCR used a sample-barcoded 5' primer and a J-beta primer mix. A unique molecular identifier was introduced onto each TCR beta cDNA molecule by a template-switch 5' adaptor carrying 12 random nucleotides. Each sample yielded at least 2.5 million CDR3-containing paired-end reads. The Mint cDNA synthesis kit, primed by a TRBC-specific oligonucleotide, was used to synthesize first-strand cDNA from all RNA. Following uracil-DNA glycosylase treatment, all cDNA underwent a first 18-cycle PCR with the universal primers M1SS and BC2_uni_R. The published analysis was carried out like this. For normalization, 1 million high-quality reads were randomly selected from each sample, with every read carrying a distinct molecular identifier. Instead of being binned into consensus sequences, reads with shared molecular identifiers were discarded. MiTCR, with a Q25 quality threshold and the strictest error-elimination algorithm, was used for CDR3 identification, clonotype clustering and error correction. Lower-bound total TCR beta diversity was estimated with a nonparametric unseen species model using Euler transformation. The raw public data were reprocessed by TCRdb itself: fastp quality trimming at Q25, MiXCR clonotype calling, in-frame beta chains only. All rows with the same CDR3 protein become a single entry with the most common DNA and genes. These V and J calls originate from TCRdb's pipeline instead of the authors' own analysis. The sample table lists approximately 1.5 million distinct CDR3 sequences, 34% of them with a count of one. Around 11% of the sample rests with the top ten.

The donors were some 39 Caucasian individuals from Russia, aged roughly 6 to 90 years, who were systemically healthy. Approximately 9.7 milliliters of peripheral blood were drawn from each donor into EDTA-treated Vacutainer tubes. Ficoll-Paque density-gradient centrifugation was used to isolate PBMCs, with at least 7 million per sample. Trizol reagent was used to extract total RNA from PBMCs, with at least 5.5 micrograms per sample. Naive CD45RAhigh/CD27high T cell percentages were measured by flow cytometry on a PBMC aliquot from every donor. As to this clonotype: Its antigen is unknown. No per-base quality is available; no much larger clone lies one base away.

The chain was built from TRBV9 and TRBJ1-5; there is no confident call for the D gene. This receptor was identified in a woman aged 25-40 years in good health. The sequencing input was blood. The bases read TGTGCCAGCAGCGTAGAGGGCATAAATCAGCCCCAGCATTTT. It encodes CASSVEGINQPQHF.